This TCR beta chain comes out of a study of T cells in Graves' hyperthyroidism and ophthalmopathy. General study results and limits: Ophthalmopathy, as predicted by the model, came a median about six months after the prediction.

RNA transcripts gave rise to amplified TCR beta CDR3 regions. The HTBI primer set drove a first-round RT-PCR of the TCR CDR3. TCRdb redid the calling of the multiplex PCR reads with MiXCR, one entry per CDR3 protein. The table includes about 400,000 distinct CDR3 sequences, 15% to 18% detected once. Germline V gene data show CDR1 as SGHRS and CDR2 as YFSETQ. After removal of 2 bases from V and 6 bases from J, the junction contained 6 bases not matched to a gene. The length of the CDR3 is 16 residues. Exclusion criteria comprised uncontrolled infection, other autoimmune disease, pregnancy or lactation. For the diagnoses, clinical symptoms, serum thyroxine and TRAb, thyroid ultrasound and orbital computed tomography were used. Sampled blood dates from first hyperthyroidism diagnosis, and it precedes any ophthalmopathy symptoms. This clonotype was recorded many times. Antigen specificity is unknown.

The sample consisted of blood. This chain joins TRBV5-1 and TRBJ2-3, with 13 bases lining up with TRBD2. The receptor comes from a woman aged 18 to 35 with Graves' hyperthyroidism that later progressed to Graves' ophthalmopathy. CDR3 sequence reads: CASSLAGTSGIDTQYF. CDR3 in DNA: TGCGCCAGCAGCTTAGCCGGGACTAGCGGGATTGATACGCAGTATTTT.